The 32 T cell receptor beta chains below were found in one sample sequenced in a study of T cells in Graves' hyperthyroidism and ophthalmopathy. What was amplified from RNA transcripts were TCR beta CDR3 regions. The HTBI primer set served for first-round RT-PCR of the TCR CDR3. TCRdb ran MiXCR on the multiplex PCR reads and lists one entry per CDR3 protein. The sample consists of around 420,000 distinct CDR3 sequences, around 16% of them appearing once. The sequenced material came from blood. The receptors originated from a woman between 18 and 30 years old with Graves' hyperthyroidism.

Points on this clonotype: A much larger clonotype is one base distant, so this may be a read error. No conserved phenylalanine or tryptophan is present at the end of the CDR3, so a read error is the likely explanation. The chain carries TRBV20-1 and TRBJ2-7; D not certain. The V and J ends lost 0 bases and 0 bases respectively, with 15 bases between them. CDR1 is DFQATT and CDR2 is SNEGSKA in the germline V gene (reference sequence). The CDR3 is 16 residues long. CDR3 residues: CSARDRLEAPSYEQYS. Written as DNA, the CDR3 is TGCAGTGCTAGAGATCGCCTCGAAGCGCCCTCCTACGAGCAGTACTCC.

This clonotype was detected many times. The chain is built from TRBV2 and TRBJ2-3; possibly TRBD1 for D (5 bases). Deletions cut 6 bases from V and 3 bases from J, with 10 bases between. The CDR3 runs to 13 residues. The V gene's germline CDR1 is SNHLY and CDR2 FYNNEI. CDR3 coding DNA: TGTGCCAGCAGGACGACAGAAACAGATACGCAGTATTTT. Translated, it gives CASRTTETDTQYF. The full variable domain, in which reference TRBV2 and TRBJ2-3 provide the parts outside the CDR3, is EPEVTQTPSHQVTQMGQEVILRCVPISNHLYFYWYRQILGQKVEFLVSFYNNEISEKSEIFDDQFSVERPDGSNFTLKIRSTKLEDSAMYFCASRTTETDTQYFGPGTRLTVL.

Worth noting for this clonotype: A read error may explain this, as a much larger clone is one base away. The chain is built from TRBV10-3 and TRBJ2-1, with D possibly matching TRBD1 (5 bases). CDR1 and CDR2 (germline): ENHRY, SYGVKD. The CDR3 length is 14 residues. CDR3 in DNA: TGTGCCATCAGTGAGTCCGGGCAGGGCAATGAGCAGTCCTTC. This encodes CAISESGQGNEQSF.

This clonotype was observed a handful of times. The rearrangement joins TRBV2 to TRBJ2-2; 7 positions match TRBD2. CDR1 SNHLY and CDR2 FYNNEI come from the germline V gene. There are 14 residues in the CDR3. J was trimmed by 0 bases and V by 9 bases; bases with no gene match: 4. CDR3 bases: TGTGCCAGTACTAGCGTAGCGAACACCGGGGAGCTGTTTTTT. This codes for CASTSVANTGELFF.

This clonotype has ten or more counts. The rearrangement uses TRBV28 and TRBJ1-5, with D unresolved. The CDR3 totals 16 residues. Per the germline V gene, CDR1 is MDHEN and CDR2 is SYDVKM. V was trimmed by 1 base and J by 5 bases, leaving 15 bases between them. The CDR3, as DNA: TGTGCCAGCAGTTTATTATTAATCAGTTTCGATCAGCCCCAGCATTTT. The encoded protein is CASSLLLISFDQPQHF.

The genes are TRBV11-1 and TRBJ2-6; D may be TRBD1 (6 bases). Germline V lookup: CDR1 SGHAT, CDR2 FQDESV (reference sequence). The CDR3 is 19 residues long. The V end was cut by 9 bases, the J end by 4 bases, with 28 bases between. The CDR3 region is CASQFLGHGKVRGANVLTF. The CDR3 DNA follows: TGTGCCAGTCAATTTTTGGGACACGGGAAGGTGAGAGGGGCCAACGTCCTGACTTTC. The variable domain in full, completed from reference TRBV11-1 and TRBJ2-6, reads EAEVAQSPRYKITEKSQAVAFWCDPISGHATLYWYRQILGQGPELLVQFQDESVVDDSQLPKDRFSAERLKGVDSTLKIQPAELGDSAMYLCASQFLGHGKVRGANVLTFGAGSRLTVL.

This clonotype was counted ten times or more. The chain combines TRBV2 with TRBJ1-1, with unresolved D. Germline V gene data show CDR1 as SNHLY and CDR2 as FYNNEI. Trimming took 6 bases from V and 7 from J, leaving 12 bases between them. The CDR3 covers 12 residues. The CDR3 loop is CASRREEHEAFF. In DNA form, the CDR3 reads TGTGCCAGCAGGCGGGAAGAACATGAAGCTTTCTTT.

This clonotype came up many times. The CDR3 region is CSAPRQGGADGYTF. The CDR3 nucleotides are TGCAGTGCTCCGAGACAGGGAGGGGCGGATGGCTACACCTTC. The chain combines TRBV20-1 with TRBJ1-2; 7 nucleotides agree with TRBD1. Unmatched junction bases numbered 12, after V lost 5 bases and J lost 6 bases. The V gene's germline CDR1 is DFQATT and CDR2 SNEGSKA (reference sequence). The CDR3 has 14 residues.

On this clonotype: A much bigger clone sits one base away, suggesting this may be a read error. The CDR3 protein is CASSHGGYTGEPFF. The DNA for the CDR3 is TGTGCCAGCAGCCATGGGGGGTACACCGGGGAGCCGTTTTTT. The chain carries TRBV3-1 and TRBJ2-2; weak D call: TRBD2 (6 bases). The CDR3 has 14 amino acids. Per germline, CDR1 LGHDT and CDR2 YNNKEL (reference sequence).

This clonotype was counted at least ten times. For the CDR3, the DNA is TGCGCCAGCAGTGACCCAGGACAGGGGGACACTGAAGCTTTCTTT. This encodes CASSDPGQGDTEAFF. The rearrangement uses TRBV10-2 and TRBJ1-1; 10 nucleotides align to TRBD1. V gave up 3 bases and J gave up 3 bases; unmatched junction bases: 4. Germline CDR1 and CDR2: WSHSY and SAAADI. This CDR3 spans 15 amino acids.

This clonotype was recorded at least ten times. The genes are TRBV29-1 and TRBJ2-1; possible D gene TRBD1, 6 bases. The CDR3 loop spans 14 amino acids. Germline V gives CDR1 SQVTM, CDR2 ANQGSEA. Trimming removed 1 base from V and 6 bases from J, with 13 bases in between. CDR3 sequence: CSVEGGKGGNEQFF. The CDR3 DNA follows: TGCAGCGTTGAAGGGGGGAAAGGGGGCAATGAGCAGTTCTTC.

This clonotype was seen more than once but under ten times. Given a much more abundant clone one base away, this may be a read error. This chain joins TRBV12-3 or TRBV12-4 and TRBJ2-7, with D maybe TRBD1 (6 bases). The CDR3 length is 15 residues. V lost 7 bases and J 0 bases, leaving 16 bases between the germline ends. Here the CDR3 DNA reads TGTGCCAGCAACCAGACCGGACAGCTCTCCTACGAGCAGTACTTC. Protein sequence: CASNQTGQLSYEQYF.

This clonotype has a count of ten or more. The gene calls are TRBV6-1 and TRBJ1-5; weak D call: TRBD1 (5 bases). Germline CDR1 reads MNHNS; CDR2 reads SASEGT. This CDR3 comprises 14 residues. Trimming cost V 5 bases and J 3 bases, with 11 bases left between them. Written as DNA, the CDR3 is TGTGCCAGCAGTCGAGGGGCCAACAATCAGCCCCAGCATTTT. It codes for CASSRGANNQPQHF.

CDR3 amino acids: CASATSGQNNEQFF. As DNA, the CDR3 is TGTGCCAGCGCGACTAGCGGGCAAAACAATGAGCAGTTCTTC. The J gene is TRBJ2-1, the V gene TRBV9, with 10 nucleotides matching TRBD2. Germline CDR1 SGDLS, CDR2 YYNGEE. The junction had 6 bases not matched to a gene; V was cut back by 7 bases and J by 5 bases. The CDR3 runs 14 residues.

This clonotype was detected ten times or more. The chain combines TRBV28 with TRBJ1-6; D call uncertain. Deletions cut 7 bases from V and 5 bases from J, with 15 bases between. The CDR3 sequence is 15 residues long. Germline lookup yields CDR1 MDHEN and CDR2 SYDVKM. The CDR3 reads CASKRGRWDNSPLHF. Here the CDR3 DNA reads TGTGCCAGCAAGCGAGGACGATGGGATAATTCACCCCTCCACTTT.

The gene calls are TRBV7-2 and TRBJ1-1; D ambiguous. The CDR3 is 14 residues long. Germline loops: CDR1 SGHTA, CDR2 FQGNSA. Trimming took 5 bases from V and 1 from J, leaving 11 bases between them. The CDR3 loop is CASSPIRRNTEAFF. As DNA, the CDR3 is TGTGCCAGCAGCCCGATCCGGCGGAACACTGAAGCTTTCTTT.

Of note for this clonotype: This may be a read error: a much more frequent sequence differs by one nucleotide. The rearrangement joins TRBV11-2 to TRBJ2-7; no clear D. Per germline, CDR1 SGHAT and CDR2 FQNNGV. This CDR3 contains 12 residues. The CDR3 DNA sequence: TGTGCCGGCAGCTCCCGGACCTACGAGCAGTACTTC. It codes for CAGSSRTYEQYF.

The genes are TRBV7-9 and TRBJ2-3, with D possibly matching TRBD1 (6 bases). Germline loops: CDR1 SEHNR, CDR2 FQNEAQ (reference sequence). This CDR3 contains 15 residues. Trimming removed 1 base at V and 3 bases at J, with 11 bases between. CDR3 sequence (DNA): TGTGCCAGCAGCTTAGGAGGGGGTTGGACAGATACGCAGTATTTT. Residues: CASSLGGGWTDTQYF.

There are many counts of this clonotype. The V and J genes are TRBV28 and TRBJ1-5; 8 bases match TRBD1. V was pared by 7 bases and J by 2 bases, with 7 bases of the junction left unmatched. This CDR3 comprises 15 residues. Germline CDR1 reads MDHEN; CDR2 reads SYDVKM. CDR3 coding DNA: TGTGCCAGCAAGTCCGCGGGACAGGGCAATCAGCCCCAGCATTTT. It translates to CASKSAGQGNQPQHF.

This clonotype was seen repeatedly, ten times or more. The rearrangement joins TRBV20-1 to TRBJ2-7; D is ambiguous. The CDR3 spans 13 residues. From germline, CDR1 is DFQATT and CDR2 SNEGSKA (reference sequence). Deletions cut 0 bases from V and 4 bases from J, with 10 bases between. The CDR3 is CSARDQTFYEQYF. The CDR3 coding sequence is TGCAGTGCTAGAGACCAGACCTTTTACGAGCAGTACTTC.

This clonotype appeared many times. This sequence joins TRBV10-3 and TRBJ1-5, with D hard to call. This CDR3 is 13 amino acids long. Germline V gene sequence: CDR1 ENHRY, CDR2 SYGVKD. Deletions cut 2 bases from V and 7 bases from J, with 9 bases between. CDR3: CAISEDGGQPQHF. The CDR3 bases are TGTGCCATCAGTGAGGACGGAGGGCAGCCCCAGCATTTT.

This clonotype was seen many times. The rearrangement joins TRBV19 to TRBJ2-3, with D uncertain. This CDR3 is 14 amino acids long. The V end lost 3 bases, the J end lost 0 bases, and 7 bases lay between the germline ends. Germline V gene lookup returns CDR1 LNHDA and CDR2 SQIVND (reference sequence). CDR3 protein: CASSIGPSTDTQYF. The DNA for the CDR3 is TGTGCCAGTAGTATCGGACCGAGCACAGATACGCAGTATTTT.

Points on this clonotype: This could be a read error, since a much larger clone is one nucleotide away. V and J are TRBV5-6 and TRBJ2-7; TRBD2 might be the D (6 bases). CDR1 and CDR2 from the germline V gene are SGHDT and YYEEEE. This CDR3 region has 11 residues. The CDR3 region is CASSEGGEQCF. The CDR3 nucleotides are TGTGCCAGCAGCGAGGGAGGCGAGCAGTGCTTC.

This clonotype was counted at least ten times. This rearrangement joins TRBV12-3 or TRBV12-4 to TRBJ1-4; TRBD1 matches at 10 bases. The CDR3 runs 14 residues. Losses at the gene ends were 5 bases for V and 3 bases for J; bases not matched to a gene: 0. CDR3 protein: CASSGQGANEKLFF. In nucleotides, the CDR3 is TGTGCCAGCAGTGGACAGGGGGCTAATGAAAAACTGTTTTTT.

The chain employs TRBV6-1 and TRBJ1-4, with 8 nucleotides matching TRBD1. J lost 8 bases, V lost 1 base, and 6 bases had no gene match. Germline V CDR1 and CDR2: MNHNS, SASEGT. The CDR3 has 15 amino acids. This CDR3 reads CASSEEGTGAEKLFF. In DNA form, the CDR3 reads TGTGCCAGCAGTGAAGAGGGGACAGGAGCCGAAAAACTGTTTTTT.

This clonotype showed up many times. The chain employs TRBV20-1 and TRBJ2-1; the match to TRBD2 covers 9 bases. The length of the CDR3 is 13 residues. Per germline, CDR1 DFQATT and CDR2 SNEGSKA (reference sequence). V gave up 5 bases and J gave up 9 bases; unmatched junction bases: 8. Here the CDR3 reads CSAQGGGAGEQFF. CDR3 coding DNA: TGCAGTGCTCAGGGCGGGGGGGCAGGTGAGCAGTTCTTC.

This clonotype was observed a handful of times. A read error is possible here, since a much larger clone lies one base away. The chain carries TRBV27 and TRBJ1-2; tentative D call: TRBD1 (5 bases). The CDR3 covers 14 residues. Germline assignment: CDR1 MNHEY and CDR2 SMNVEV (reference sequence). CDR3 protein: CASSSTGLRYGYIF. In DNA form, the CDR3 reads TGTGCCAGCTCCTCTACAGGACTCCGCTATGGCTACATCTTC.

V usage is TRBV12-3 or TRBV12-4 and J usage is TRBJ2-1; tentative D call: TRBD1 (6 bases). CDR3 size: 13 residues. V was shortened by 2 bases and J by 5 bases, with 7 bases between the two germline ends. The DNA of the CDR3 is TGTGCCAGCAGTTTATGGACAGACAATGAGCAGTTCTTC. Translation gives CASSLWTDNEQFF.

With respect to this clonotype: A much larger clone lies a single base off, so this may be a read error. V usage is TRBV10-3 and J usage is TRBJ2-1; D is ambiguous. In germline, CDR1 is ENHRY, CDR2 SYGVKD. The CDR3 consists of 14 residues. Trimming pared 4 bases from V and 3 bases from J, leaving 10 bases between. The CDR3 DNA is TGTGCCATCAGTGGGTCTACGAGCTACAATGAGCAGTTCTTC. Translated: CAISGSTSYNEQFF.

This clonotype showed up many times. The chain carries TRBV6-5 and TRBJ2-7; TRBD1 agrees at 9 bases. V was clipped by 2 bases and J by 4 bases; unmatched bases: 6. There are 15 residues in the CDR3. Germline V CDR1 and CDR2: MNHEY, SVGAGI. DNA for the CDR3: TGTGCCAGCAGTTACGCCGGGACAGGGCATTACGAGCAGTACTTC. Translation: CASSYAGTGHYEQYF.

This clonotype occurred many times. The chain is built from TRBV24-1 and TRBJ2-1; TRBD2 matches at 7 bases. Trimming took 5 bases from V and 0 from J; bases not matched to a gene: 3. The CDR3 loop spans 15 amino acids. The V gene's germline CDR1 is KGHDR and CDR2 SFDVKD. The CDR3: CATSVSGASYNEQFF. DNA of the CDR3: TGTGCCACCAGTGTAAGCGGGGCCTCCTACAATGAGCAGTTCTTC.

CDR3 bases: TGTGCCAGCAGTGAAGCGGACAGCGACAATGAAAAACTGTTTTTT. Translation gives CASSEADSDNEKLFF. The chain joins TRBV6-1 to TRBJ1-4; possible D gene TRBD1, 6 bases. Germline CDR1 and CDR2: MNHNS and SASEGT. The CDR3 spans 15 residues. The V end lost 0 bases, the J end lost 5 bases, and 10 bases lay between the germline ends.